Sequencing of this T cell receptor (beta chain) was carried out in a study of blood T cell repertoires in COVID-19. As for the study in general: Acute-phase and convalescent COVID-19 samples originated in the United States, Italy and Spain. T cells, B-cell-depleted T cells, or PBMCs provided the cDNA or gDNA that served as material.

Per the study methods: It was from reference gene primer amplification that nucleated cell counts were estimated. Only in-frame clones appear in the TCRdb table, and some are missing; sequencing was by immunoSEQ multiplex PCR. V, J and clone size are those of that table, while D and trimming were read from the DNA. Of some 68,000 clones listed, roughly nine tenths are singletons. A Seattle source enrolled patients during active infection and followed them longitudinally. Sequenced input: peripheral blood. The source is a man aged 35 to 55 with COVID-19, enrolled during active disease.

The CDR3, as DNA: TGTGCCAGCAGTGGACAGGAAAATTCACCCCTCCACTTT. Translation: CASSGQENSPLHF. The chain uses TRBV2 and TRBJ1-6; TRBD1 is a possible D gene (6 bases). Germline assignment: CDR1 SNHLY and CDR2 FYNNEI. Between the trimmed V and J ends, which lost 4 bases and 7 bases, there was a span of 8 bases. The CDR3 is 13 residues long.